These 5 T cell receptor beta chains were all obtained from the same sample, sequenced in a study of blood T cell repertoires in COVID-19. Sequencing was performed with immunoSEQ multiplex PCR; in TCRdb, only in-frame clones are kept and a portion is missing. This sample carries roughly 45,000 clones, around 90% of them seen once, and the ten largest clones take around 19%. Sequenced: peripheral blood. The origin of the receptors is a man in his 70s with active COVID-19.

The V gene is TRBV5-1, the J gene TRBJ2-3; TRBD1 matches 8 bases. Germline assignment: CDR1 SGHRS and CDR2 YFSETQ. V lost 0 bases, J lost 4 bases, and 4 bases stayed unmatched. The length of the CDR3 is 15 residues. The CDR3 loop reads CASSLVAGGADTQYF. DNA of the CDR3: TGCGCCAGCAGCTTGGTGGCAGGGGGCGCAGATACGCAGTATTTT.

The V gene is TRBV5-1, the J gene TRBJ2-1, with 8 bases lining up with TRBD1. V lost 5 bases and J lost 7; bases outside the gene matches: 14. The CDR3 has 16 residues. Germline V gives CDR1 SGHRS, CDR2 YFSETQ. DNA for the CDR3: TGCGCCAGCAGGGGCAATCTAGGGACAGGCATGAATGAGCAGTTCTTC. Its protein is CASRGNLGTGMNEQFF.

The V and J genes are TRBV6-6 and TRBJ1-2; no clear D gene. V was shortened by 6 bases and J by 0 bases, with 8 bases between the two germline ends. CDR3 length: 13 amino acids. Germline loops: CDR1 MNHNY, CDR2 SVGAGI (reference sequence). The CDR3 sequence is CASSVPANYGYTF. In DNA, the CDR3 is TGTGCCAGCAGCGTTCCAGCTAACTATGGCTACACCTTC.

This CDR3 reads CASSEPPGYEQYF. The CDR3 DNA follows: TGTGCCAGCAGTGAGCCCCCGGGGTACGAGCAGTACTTC. The chain uses TRBV6-2 or TRBV6-3 and TRBJ2-7; the D gene is possibly TRBD2 (5 bases). The germline V gene encodes CDR1 MNHEY and CDR2 SVGEGT. CDR3 length: 13 amino acids. Trimming removed 5 bases from V and 4 bases from J, with 12 bases in between.

V and J are TRBV5-1 and TRBJ2-5; 9 bases match TRBD2. V lost 2 bases to trimming and J lost 4 bases; unmatched junction nucleotides: 9. CDR1 SGHRS and CDR2 YFSETQ come from the germline V gene. This CDR3 is 16 amino acids long. For the CDR3, the DNA is TGCGCCAGCAGCTTAGAGGTTAGCGGGAGAATAGAGACCCAGTACTTC. The encoded protein is CASSLEVSGRIETQYF.